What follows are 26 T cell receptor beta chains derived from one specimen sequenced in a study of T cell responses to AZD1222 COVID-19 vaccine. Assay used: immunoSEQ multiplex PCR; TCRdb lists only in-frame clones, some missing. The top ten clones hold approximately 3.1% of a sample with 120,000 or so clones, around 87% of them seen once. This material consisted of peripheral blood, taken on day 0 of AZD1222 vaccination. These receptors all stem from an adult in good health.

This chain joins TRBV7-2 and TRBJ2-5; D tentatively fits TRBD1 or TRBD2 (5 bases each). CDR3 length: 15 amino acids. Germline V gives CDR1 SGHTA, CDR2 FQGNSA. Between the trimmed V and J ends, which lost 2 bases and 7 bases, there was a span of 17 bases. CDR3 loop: CASSLSGSLRGTQYF. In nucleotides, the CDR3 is TGTGCCAGCAGCTTATCAGGGTCTCTCCGGGGGACCCAGTACTTC.

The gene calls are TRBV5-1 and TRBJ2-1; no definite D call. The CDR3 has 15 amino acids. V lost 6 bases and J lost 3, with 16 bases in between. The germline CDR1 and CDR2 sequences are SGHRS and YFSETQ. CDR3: CASTSGLRVYNEQFF. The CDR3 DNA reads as TGCGCCAGCACCTCCGGGTTACGGGTCTACAATGAGCAGTTCTTC.

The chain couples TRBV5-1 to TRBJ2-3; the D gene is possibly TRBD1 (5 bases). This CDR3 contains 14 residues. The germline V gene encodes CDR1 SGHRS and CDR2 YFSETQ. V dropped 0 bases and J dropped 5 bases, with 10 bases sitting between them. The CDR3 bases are TGCGCCAGCAGCTTGGGGGGCCCGATAGATACGCAGTATTTT. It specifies CASSLGGPIDTQYF.

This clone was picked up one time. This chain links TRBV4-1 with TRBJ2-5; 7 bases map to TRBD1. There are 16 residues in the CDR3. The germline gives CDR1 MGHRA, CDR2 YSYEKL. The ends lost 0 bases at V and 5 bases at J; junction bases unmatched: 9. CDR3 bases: TGCGCCAGCAGCCAAGAGGGAACAGGGGCATCGGAGACCCAGTACTTC. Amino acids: CASSQEGTGASETQYF.

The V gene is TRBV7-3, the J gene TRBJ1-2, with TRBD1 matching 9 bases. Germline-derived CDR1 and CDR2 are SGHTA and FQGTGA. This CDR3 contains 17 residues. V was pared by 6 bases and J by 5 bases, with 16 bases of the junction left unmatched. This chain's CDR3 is CASSLLGIRDREYGYTF. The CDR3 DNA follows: TGTGCCAGCAGTTTACTGGGGATCCGGGACAGGGAATATGGCTACACCTTC.

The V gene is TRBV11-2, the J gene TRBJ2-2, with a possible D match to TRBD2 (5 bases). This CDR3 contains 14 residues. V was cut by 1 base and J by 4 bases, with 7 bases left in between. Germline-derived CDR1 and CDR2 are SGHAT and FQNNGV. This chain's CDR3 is CASSLGGVTGELFF. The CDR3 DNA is TGTGCCAGCAGCTTAGGGGGAGTCACCGGGGAGCTGTTTTTT.

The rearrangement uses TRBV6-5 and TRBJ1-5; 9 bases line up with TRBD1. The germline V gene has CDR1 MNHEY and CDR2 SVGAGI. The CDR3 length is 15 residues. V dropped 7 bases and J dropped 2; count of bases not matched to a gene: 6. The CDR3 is CASTPDRGGNQPQHF. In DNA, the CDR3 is TGTGCCAGCACTCCGGACAGGGGCGGCAATCAGCCCCAGCATTTT.

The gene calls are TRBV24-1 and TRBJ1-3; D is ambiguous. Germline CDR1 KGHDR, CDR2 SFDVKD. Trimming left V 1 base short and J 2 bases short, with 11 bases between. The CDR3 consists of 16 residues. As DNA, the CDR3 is TGTGCCACCAGTGATTTTCGGTCTCCGACTGGAAACACCATATATTTT. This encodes CATSDFRSPTGNTIYF.

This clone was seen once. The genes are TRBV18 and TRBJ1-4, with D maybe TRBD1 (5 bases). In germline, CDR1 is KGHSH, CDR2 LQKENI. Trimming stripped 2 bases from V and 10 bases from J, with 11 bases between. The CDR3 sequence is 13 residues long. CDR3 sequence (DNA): TGTGCCAGCTCACCAGAGTTGGGGGGAAAACTGTTTTTT. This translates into CASSPELGGKLFF.

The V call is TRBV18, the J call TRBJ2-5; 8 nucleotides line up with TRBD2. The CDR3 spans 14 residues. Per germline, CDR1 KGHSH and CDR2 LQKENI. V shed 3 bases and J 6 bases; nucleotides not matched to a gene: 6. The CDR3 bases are TGTGCCAGCTCACCGCCGGGGGGGCCGAAGACCCAGTACTTC. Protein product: CASSPPGGPKTQYF.

CDR3: CASSYGIAGLGYGYTF. The CDR3 region has the DNA TGTGCCAGCAGTTACGGAATCGCAGGGCTAGGGTATGGCTACACCTTC. The rearrangement joins TRBV6-5 to TRBJ1-2, with D possibly TRBD1 on 5 matching bases. The V and J ends lost 2 bases and 5 bases respectively, with 18 bases between them. Germline CDR1 MNHEY, CDR2 SVGAGI. This CDR3 comprises 16 residues.

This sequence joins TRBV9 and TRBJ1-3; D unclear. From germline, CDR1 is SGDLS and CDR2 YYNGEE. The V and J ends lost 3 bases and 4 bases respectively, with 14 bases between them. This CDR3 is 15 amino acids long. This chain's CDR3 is CASSGGGPAGNTIYF. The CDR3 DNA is TGTGCCAGCAGCGGAGGAGGGCCGGCGGGAAACACCATATATTTT.

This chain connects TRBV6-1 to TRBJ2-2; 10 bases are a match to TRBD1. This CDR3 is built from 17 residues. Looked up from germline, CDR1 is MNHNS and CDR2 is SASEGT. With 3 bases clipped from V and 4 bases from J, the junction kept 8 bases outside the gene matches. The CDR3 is CASSDPPGTGATGELFF. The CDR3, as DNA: TGTGCCAGCAGTGACCCTCCCGGGACAGGGGCCACCGGGGAGCTGTTTTTT.

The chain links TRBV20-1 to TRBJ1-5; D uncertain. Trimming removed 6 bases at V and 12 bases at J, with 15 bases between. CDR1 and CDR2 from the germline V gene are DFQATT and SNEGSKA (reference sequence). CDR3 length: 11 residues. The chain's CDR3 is CSAPSGPYQHF. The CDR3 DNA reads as TGCAGTGCCCCCAGCGGACCCTACCAGCATTTT.

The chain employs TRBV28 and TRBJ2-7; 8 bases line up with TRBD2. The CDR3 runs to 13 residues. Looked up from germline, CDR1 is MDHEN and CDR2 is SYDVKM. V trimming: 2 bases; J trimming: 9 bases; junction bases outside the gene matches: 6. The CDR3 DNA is TGTGCCAGCAGTTTAGCCAGCGGGAGAGTGCAGTACTTC. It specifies CASSLASGRVQYF. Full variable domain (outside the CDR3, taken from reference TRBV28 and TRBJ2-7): DVKVTQSSRYLVKRTGEKVFLECVQDMDHENMFWYRQDPGLGLRLIYFSYDVKMKEKGDIPEGYSVSREKKERFSLILESASTNQTSMYLCASSLASGRVQYFGPGTRLTVT.

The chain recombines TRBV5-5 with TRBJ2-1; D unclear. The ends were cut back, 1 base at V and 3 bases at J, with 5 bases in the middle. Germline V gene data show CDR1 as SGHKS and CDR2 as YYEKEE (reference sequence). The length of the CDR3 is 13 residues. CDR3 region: CASSLSVYNEQFF. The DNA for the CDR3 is TGTGCCAGCAGCTTGTCAGTCTACAATGAGCAGTTCTTC.

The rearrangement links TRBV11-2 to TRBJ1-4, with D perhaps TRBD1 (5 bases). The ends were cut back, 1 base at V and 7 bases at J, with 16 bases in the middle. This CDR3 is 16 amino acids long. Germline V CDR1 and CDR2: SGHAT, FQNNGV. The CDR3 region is CASSLGFRPRGEKLFF. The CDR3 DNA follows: TGTGCCAGCAGCTTAGGATTCCGCCCAAGGGGTGAAAAACTGTTTTTT.

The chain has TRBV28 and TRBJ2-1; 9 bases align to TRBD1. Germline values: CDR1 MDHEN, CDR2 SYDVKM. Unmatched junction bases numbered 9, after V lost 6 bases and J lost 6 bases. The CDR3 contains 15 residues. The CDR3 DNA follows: TGTGCCAGCAGGAACCGGGACAGGGCCGGCAATGAGCAGTTCTTC. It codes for CASRNRDRAGNEQFF.

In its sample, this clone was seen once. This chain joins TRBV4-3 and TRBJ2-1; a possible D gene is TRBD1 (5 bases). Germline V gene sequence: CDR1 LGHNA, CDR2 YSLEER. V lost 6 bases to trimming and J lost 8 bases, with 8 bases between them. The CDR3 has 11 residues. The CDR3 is CASSQGYEQFF. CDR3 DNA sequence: TGCGCCAGCAGTCAGGGTTATGAGCAGTTCTTC.

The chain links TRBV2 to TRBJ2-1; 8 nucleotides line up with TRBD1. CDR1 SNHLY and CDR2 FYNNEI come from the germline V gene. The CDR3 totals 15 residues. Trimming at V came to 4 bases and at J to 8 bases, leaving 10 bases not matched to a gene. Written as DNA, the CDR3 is TGTGCCAGCAGTGCCGACAGGGGCCGAAATCATGAGCAGTTCTTC. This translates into CASSADRGRNHEQFF.

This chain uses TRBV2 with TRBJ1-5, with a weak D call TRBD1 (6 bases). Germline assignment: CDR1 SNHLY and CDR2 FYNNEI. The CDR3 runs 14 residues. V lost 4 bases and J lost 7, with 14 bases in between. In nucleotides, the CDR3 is TGTGCCAGCAGTGTAGGTAGGGGGGGGCAGCCCCAGCATTTT. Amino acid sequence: CASSVGRGGQPQHF. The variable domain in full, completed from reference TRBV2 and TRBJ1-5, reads EPEVTQTPSHQVTQMGQEVILRCVPISNHLYFYWYRQILGQKVEFLVSFYNNEISEKSEIFDDQFSVERPDGSNFTLKIRSTKLEDSAMYFCASSVGRGGQPQHFGDGTRLSIL.

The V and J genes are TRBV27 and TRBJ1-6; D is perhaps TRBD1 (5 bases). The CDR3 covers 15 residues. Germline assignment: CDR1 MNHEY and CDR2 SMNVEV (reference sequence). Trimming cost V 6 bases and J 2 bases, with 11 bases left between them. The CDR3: CASSSRGPYNSPLHF. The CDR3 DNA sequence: TGTGCCAGCAGCTCGAGGGGCCCCTATAATTCACCCCTCCACTTT.

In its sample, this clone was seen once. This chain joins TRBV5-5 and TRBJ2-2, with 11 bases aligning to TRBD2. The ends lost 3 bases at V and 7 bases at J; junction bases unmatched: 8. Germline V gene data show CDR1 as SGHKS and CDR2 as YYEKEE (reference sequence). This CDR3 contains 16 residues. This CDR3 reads CASSWSLAGVHGELFF. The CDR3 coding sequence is TGTGCCAGCAGCTGGTCACTAGCGGGGGTGCACGGGGAGCTGTTTTTT.

The CDR3 sequence is CARSVGQTNEKLFF. CDR3 in DNA: TGTGCCAGAAGCGTGGGACAGACTAATGAAAAACTGTTTTTT. V and J are TRBV5-3 and TRBJ1-4, with 7 bases identical to TRBD1. TRBV5-3 is an ORF for which the function is uncertain. With V trimmed by 4 bases and J by 2 bases, 2 bases remained unmatched. The CDR3 has 14 amino acids.

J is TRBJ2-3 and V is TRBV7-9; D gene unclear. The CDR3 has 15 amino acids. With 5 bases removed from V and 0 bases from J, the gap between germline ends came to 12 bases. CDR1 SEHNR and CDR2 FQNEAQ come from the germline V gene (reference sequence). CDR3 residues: CASSPVRSSTDTQYF. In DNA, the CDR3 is TGTGCCAGCAGCCCCGTCCGTAGCAGCACAGATACGCAGTATTTT.

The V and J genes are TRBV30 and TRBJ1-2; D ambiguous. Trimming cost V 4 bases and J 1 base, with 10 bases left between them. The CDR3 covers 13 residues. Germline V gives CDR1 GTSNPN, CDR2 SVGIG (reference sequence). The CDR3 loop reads CAWTPSLNYGYTF. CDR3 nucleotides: TGTGCCTGGACCCCCAGCCTTAACTATGGCTACACCTTC.